This T cell receptor (beta chain) originates from a study of technical replicates of blood from several donors. Some clones are missing from TCRdb's copy, which holds only in-frame ones; the method was immunoSEQ multiplex PCR. The table shows approximately 82,000 clones, with roughly 94% occurring only once. Trimming removed 1 base from V and 7 bases from J; junction bases left unmatched: 11. The CDR3 totals 17 residues. CDR1 and CDR2 (germline): SGHVS, FNYEAQ. This sequence joins TRBV7-6 and TRBJ2-3, with 10 nucleotides matching TRBD1. Sequencing was done on a sample of T cells isolated from PBMCs. The sequence was obtained from a human donor in good health. The CDR3 sequence: CASSLGPGQGTLNTQYF. The CDR3 DNA follows: TGTGCCAGCAGCTTAGGGCCGGGACAGGGGACCTTGAATACGCAGTATTTT.